The subject of this entry is one TCR beta chain. The antigen remains undetermined. The entry originates in a study of beta chain features in type 1 diabetes. General study results and limits: Sampled from patients, naive, central memory and Treg TCRB repertoires appeared more similar than those sampled from healthy donors. PCR might favor shorter templates, but any such skew would affect patients and controls equally. Fewer junction insertions and more nucleotide deletions appeared in type 1 diabetes patients. Shortening of TCRB CDR3s, moderate but significant, appeared in all four CD4+ subsets of Type 1 diabetes patients.

Germline CDR1 GTSNPN, CDR2 SVGIG (reference sequence). V was clipped by 0 bases and J by 4 bases, with 12 bases between them. This CDR3 spans 14 amino acids. CD4+ cells of the naive, central memory, regulatory and stem cell-like memory types were sorted via CD45RO/CCR7/CD25/CD127/CD95/CD27. The entirety of the isolated RNA underwent reverse transcription, so expressed TCRB transcripts were sequenced. The table came from immunoSEQ multiplex PCR; TCRdb's copy has only in-frame clones and leaves some out. The sample holds hundreds of thousands of clones; 10% to 15% are singletons and the top ten take approximately 0.02%.

Input material: naive CD4+ T cells from blood. The TCR originated in a man aged 18 to 30 with type 1 diabetes. The chain uses TRBV30 and TRBJ1-2, with no clear D. CDR3 amino acids: CAWSVRGLFYGYTF. The CDR3 bases are TGTGCCTGGAGTGTACGGGGTCTGTTCTATGGCTACACCTTC.